This T cell receptor (beta chain) was profiled in a study of T cell responses to AZD1222 COVID-19 vaccine. Regarding the study as a whole: Spike-specific TCRs gained breadth and depth after people received two AZD1222 doses. Researchers took repertoire samples only after the peak T cell response had come. Spike was spanned by vaccine-associated CD4 TCRs, with dominance at 160-218 and 743-854. Baseline testing showed seropositivity in only six or seven AZD1222 recipients.

The repertoire was sequenced with immunoSEQ multiplex PCR; TCRdb's copy has only in-frame clones and lacks some. In the table there are approximately 100,000 clones, approximately 90% of which are singletons. On this clone itself: Its matching antigen is unknown.

Germline V lookup: CDR1 SGHAT, CDR2 FQNNGV. This CDR3 is built from 14 residues. The V end was cut by 5 bases, the J end by 2 bases, with 13 bases between. This rearrangement joins TRBV11-2 to TRBJ2-7; no clear D. The starting material was peripheral blood, obtained on day 0 of AZD1222 vaccination. This TCR was recovered from an adult in good health. Written as DNA, the CDR3 is TGTGCCAGCAGCCCCCTGGCCTCTACCTACGAGCAGTACTTC. Encoded protein: CASSPLASTYEQYF. The full variable domain, with the rest looked up from reference TRBV11-2 and TRBJ2-7, is EAGVAQSPRYKIIEKRQSVAFWCNPISGHATLYWYQQILGQGPKLLIQFQNNGVVDDSQLPKDRFSAERLKGVDSTLKIQPAKLEDSAVYLCASSPLASTYEQYFGPGTRLTVT.